The 5 T cell receptor beta chains listed next were all sequenced from one sample in a study of T cell changes during pregnancy in multiple sclerosis. Produced via immunoSEQ multiplex PCR; TCRdb's table is partial and in-frame only. The data show 65,000 to 75,000 clones, roughly 92% seen once. The specimen comprised peripheral blood, sampled after pregnancy. Receptors were obtained from a female donor in good health, enrolled as a control in a pregnancy study.

V usage is TRBV5-6 and J usage is TRBJ1-1; no reliable D call. The germline V gene has CDR1 SGHDT and CDR2 YYEEEE. This CDR3 has 14 amino acids. V was pared by 2 bases and J by 1 base, with 9 bases between. CDR3 residues: CASSFSTGNTEAFF. Here the CDR3 DNA reads TGTGCCAGCAGCTTTTCGACGGGGAACACTGAAGCTTTCTTT.

CDR3 in amino acids: CASSLTSGLSTDTQYF. CDR3 nucleotides: TGTGCCAGCAGCCTGACTAGCGGACTTAGCACAGATACGCAGTATTTT. The chain joins TRBV7-2 to TRBJ2-3, with 9 bases aligning to TRBD2. The germline CDR1 and CDR2 sequences are SGHTA and FQGNSA. The V segment lost 5 bases and the J segment 0 bases; nucleotides outside the gene matches: 6. This CDR3 contains 16 residues.

The gene calls are TRBV7-4 and TRBJ2-7; TRBD1 is a possible D gene (5 bases). The CDR3 consists of 12 residues. CDR1 is SGHVT, CDR2 SQSDAQ, per germline. Trimming left V 3 bases short and J 4 bases short, with 7 bases between. The CDR3 region has the DNA TGTGCCAGCAGCTTTGGGGCTTACGAGCAGTACTTC. Its translation is CASSFGAYEQYF.

The chain employs TRBV28 and TRBJ2-2, with 9 bases aligning to TRBD2. V trimming: 4 bases; J trimming: 3 bases; junction bases outside the gene matches: 6. This CDR3 region has 16 residues. Germline-derived CDR1 and CDR2 are MDHEN and SYDVKM. CDR3 coding DNA: TGTGCCAGCAGTTCTGCGGGAGGGGAAGACACCGGGGAGCTGTTTTTT. It is translated as CASSSAGGEDTGELFF.

This sequence joins TRBV28 and TRBJ1-1; D perhaps matches TRBD1 (6 bases). Germline loops: CDR1 MDHEN, CDR2 SYDVKM. Trimming stripped 6 bases from V and 4 bases from J, with 18 bases between. The CDR3 length is 15 residues. CDR3 bases: TGTGCCAGCAGCGTAAGGTGGGGAGGGGGCACTGAAGCTTTCTTT. This sequence encodes CASSVRWGGGTEAFF.